This T cell receptor (beta chain) is drawn from a study of early T cells in non-severe SARS-CoV-2 infection. TCRdb redid the calling of the 5' RACE reads with MiXCR, one entry per CDR3 protein. There are about 52,000 distinct CDR3 sequences in the sample; approximately 10% occur only once, and less than 15% lies in the top ten. V was pared by 5 bases and J by 7 bases, with 12 bases between. Germline V CDR1 and CDR2: SGHTA, FQGNSA. This CDR3 spans 13 amino acids. The specimen sequenced was whole blood. The V gene is TRBV7-2, the J gene TRBJ1-5; no reliable D call. The origin of this receptor is an adult who was a healthcare worker with PCR-confirmed SARS-CoV-2 infection or an uninfected control (not recorded which). CDR3 region: CASSPNFGQPQHF. CDR3 coding DNA: TGTGCCAGCAGCCCTAACTTCGGGCAGCCCCAGCATTTT.